One and the same sample provided the 16 T cell receptor beta chains below, sequenced in a study of T cell changes during pregnancy in multiple sclerosis (dated by TCRdb to about 2019). Library creation used the immunoSEQ multiplex PCR assay. TCRdb carries this immuneACCESS record with in-frame sequences only. Its versions omit some clonotypes, under half of them owing to an unresolved V gene in the studies checked, with the rest unexplained. For this sample the table gives around 70,000 clones, of which just over 90% were detected only once. Approximately 1.5% of the sample is held by the ten biggest clonotypes. The sample here was peripheral blood, taken in the third trimester of pregnancy. The receptor set was obtained from a female donor with multiple sclerosis, enrolled in a pregnancy study.

V is TRBV18 and J is TRBJ2-1, with TRBD1 matching 7 bases. The CDR3 covers 12 residues. The junction had 1 base not matched to a gene; V was cut back by 4 bases and J by 7 bases. Germline lookup yields CDR1 KGHSH and CDR2 LQKENI. The CDR3 DNA is TGTGCCAGCTCACGGGACAGTAATGAGCAGTTCTTC. This sequence encodes CASSRDSNEQFF. Drawing the rest from reference TRBV18 and TRBJ2-1, the complete variable domain is NAGVMQNPRHLVRRRGQEARLRCSPMKGHSHVYWYRQLPEEGLKFMVYLQKENIIDESGMPKERFSAEFPKEGPSILRIQQVVRGDSAAYFCASSRDSNEQFFGPGTRLTVL.

V and J are TRBV7-2 and TRBJ1-1; D may be TRBD1 (6 bases). Trimming stripped 4 bases from V and 7 bases from J, with 13 bases between. This CDR3 has 13 amino acids. Germline CDR1 is SGHTA and CDR2 is FQGNSA. The DNA of the CDR3 is TGTGCCAGCAGCTACAGGGTTCGGGATGAAGCTTTCTTT. Amino acids: CASSYRVRDEAFF.

V usage is TRBV7-8 and J usage is TRBJ1-5; no clear D. Germline assignment: CDR1 SGHVS and CDR2 FQNEAQ. There are 18 residues in the CDR3. The ends were cut back, 3 bases at V and 0 bases at J, with 18 bases in the middle. As DNA, the CDR3 is TGTGCCAGCAGCTTCCGCCAGCGGGCAGCATATAGCAATCAGCCCCAGCATTTT. It translates to CASSFRQRAAYSNQPQHF.

The V and J genes are TRBV5-4 and TRBJ2-4; 8 bases are a match to TRBD1. This CDR3 contains 14 residues. The J segment lost 4 bases and the V segment lost 1 base, leaving 1 base of the junction unmatched. Germline V gene lookup returns CDR1 SGHNT and CDR2 YYREEE (reference sequence). As DNA, the CDR3 is TGTGCCAGCAGCTTGTGGACAGGGAAAAACATTCAGTACTTC. Its protein is CASSLWTGKNIQYF.

This sequence joins TRBV7-3 and TRBJ2-3; the D gene is possibly TRBD2 (5 bases). Deletions cut 3 bases from V and 6 bases from J, with 10 bases between. Germline CDR1 and CDR2: SGHTA and FQGTGA. The CDR3 totals 13 residues. The CDR3 loop reads CASSLRAPDTQYF. CDR3 coding DNA: TGTGCCAGCAGCTTGAGGGCCCCTGATACGCAGTATTTT.

The chain joins TRBV4-1 to TRBJ1-1; 7 positions match TRBD1. This CDR3 has 15 residues. J gave up 5 bases and V 3 bases, and 9 bases lay outside the gene matches. The V gene's germline CDR1 is MGHRA and CDR2 YSYEKL. The CDR3 bases are TGCGCCAGCAGCCAGTACAGGGGTGGTAGGACTGAAGCTTTCTTT. Its translation: CASSQYRGGRTEAFF.

The V call is TRBV28, the J call TRBJ2-7, with D possibly matching TRBD2 (6 bases). The V end lost 1 base, the J end lost 7 bases, and 17 bases lay between the germline ends. This CDR3 has 15 residues. In germline, CDR1 is MDHEN, CDR2 SYDVKM. The chain's CDR3 is CASSLLGTGEGEQYF. DNA for the CDR3: TGTGCCAGCAGTTTATTAGGTACGGGGGAAGGGGAGCAGTACTTC.

The chain combines TRBV7-3 with TRBJ2-3; D is unresolved. Trimming left V 4 bases short and J 1 base short, with 9 bases between. Germline values: CDR1 SGHTA, CDR2 FQGTGA. There are 14 residues in the CDR3. This CDR3 reads CASSYQKGTDTQYF. DNA for the CDR3: TGTGCCAGCAGCTACCAGAAAGGCACAGATACGCAGTATTTT.

The genes are TRBV4-1 and TRBJ2-7; 8 bases are shared with TRBD1. Germline CDR1 and CDR2: MGHRA and YSYEKL. V lost 1 base and J lost 2; bases outside the gene matches: 7. This CDR3 comprises 16 residues. This CDR3 is CASSQASTGVAYEQYF. DNA for the CDR3: TGCGCCAGCAGCCAAGCTTCGACAGGGGTGGCCTACGAGCAGTACTTC.

The J gene is TRBJ1-5, the V gene TRBV6-5, with 8 nucleotides matching TRBD1. V shed 2 bases and J 2 bases; nucleotides not matched to a gene: 2. The CDR3 consists of 15 residues. Germline assignment: CDR1 MNHEY and CDR2 SVGAGI. CDR3 coding DNA: TGTGCCAGCAGTTACGACAGGGGCGGCAATCAGCCCCAGCATTTT. As protein: CASSYDRGGNQPQHF.

This sequence joins TRBV9 and TRBJ1-1, with D maybe TRBD1 (5 bases). The CDR3 spans 14 residues. Trimming stripped 2 bases from V and 6 bases from J, with 14 bases between. Germline-derived CDR1 and CDR2 are SGDLS and YYNGEE. The CDR3 region is CASSVGLQIPEAFF. The CDR3 nucleotides are TGTGCCAGCAGCGTGGGGCTGCAGATCCCTGAAGCTTTCTTT.

The chain is built from TRBV5-1 and TRBJ1-4, with D tentatively TRBD1 (6 bases). Germline V gene sequence: CDR1 SGHRS, CDR2 YFSETQ. Trimming took off 0 bases at V and 5 bases at J, with 14 bases between the two ends. CDR3 length: 16 residues. The CDR3 here is CASSLAGTGQNEKLFF. The CDR3 DNA sequence: TGCGCCAGCAGCTTGGCGGGCACAGGGCAGAATGAAAAACTGTTTTTT.

The V call is TRBV2, the J call TRBJ2-3; D is ambiguous. CDR3 length: 14 residues. Germline-derived CDR1 and CDR2 are SNHLY and FYNNEI. V lost 2 bases and J 0 bases, leaving 6 bases between the germline ends. The CDR3 nucleotides read TGTGCCAGCAGTGAATCTTCTAGCACAGATACGCAGTATTTT. Its protein is CASSESSSTDTQYF. Full variable domain (rest looked up from reference TRBV2 and TRBJ2-3): EPEVTQTPSHQVTQMGQEVILRCVPISNHLYFYWYRQILGQKVEFLVSFYNNEISEKSEIFDDQFSVERPDGSNFTLKIRSTKLEDSAMYFCASSESSSTDTQYFGPGTRLTVL.

Only a few counts were recorded for this clone. The chain employs TRBV19 and TRBJ1-2, with unresolved D. The CDR3 runs 13 residues. The germline gives CDR1 LNHDA, CDR2 SQIVND (reference sequence). Trimming cost V 3 bases and J 3 bases, with 8 bases left between them. CDR3 in amino acids: CASSMSAYYGYTF. DNA for the CDR3: TGTGCCAGTAGTATGAGCGCTTACTATGGCTACACCTTC.

This clone was seen a single time. The V gene is TRBV7-3, the J gene TRBJ2-2, with 14 bases lining up with TRBD2. CDR1 is SGHTA and CDR2 is FQGTGA in the germline V gene. The CDR3 is made up of 15 amino acids. J was trimmed by 6 bases and V by 3 bases; bases with no gene match: 0. The CDR3: CASSLGLAGAGELFF. DNA of the CDR3: TGTGCCAGCAGCTTGGGACTAGCGGGAGCCGGGGAGCTGTTTTTT.

This rearrangement joins TRBV19 to TRBJ2-4; D uncertain. Germline CDR1 reads LNHDA; CDR2 reads SQIVND (reference sequence). V lost 4 bases, J lost 5 bases, and 3 bases lay in between. This CDR3 spans 11 amino acids. The CDR3 is CASSTENIQYF. The CDR3 DNA sequence: TGTGCCAGTAGTACAGAAAACATTCAGTACTTC.